A selection of T cell receptor beta chains follows, all from one sample in a study of blood T cell repertoires in COVID-19. Data came from immunoSEQ multiplex PCR; TCRdb stores just in-frame clones and leaves some out. Of 400,000 or so clones in the sample, about nine tenths were seen once. Material: peripheral blood. The source of these receptors is a woman between 35 and 50 years old with COVID-19, enrolled during active disease. Both conserved end residues are part of each CDR3. D genes are given only for firm matches. Clone size is not always given. Where it is, it says once, few, many or a class for expanded clones.

J gene: TRBJ1-2; clone size: NA; D gene: NA; V gene: TRBV6-5; CDR3 DNA: TGTGCCAGCAGTAAGCGACAGTTTTCCTATGGCTACACCTTC; CDR3 protein: CASSKRQFSYGYTF
J gene: TRBJ2-7; clone size: once; D gene: NA; V gene: TRBV9; CDR3 DNA: TGTGCCAGCAGCGCGACAGATTTTACCGATCGCTCCTACGAGCAGTACTTC; CDR3 protein: CASSATDFTDRSYEQYF
J gene: TRBJ1-1; clone size: NA; D gene: NA; V gene: TRBV19; CDR3 DNA: TGTGCCAGTAGTCTCCGAGGGGGGGGGAACACTGAAGCTTTCTTT; CDR3 protein: CASSLRGGGNTEAFF
J gene: TRBJ2-3; clone size: NA; D gene: NA; V gene: TRBV5-1; CDR3 DNA: TGCGCCAGCCGAATGGGGGCTAGCACAGATACGCAGTATTTT; CDR3 protein: CASRMGASTDTQYF
J gene: TRBJ2-7; clone size: NA; D gene: TRBD1; V gene: TRBV7-2; CDR3 DNA: TGTGCCAGCAGCCCGGGGGACAGGGGGTCCAGAGAGCAGTACTTC; CDR3 protein: CASSPGDRGSREQYF
J gene: TRBJ2-7; clone size: NA; D gene: TRBD2; V gene: TRBV15; CDR3 DNA: TGTGCCACCAGCCTCCGCGCGGGAGTAGTGTACGAGCAGTACTTC; CDR3 protein: CATSLRAGVVYEQYF
J gene: TRBJ2-1; clone size: NA; D gene: NA; V gene: TRBV12-3/TRBV12-4; CDR3 DNA: TGTGCCAGCAGTTTGACTGTATACAATGAGCAGTTCTTC; CDR3 protein: CASSLTVYNEQFF
J gene: TRBJ2-1; clone size: NA; D gene: NA; V gene: TRBV7-8; CDR3 DNA: TGTGCCAGCAGCTTATCTCCGATCTGGCATGAGCAGTTCTTC; CDR3 protein: CASSLSPIWHEQFF
J gene: TRBJ2-7; clone size: NA; D gene: NA; V gene: TRBV9; CDR3 DNA: TGTGCCAGCAGCCCGGAGAGGGGGGGCTGGGAGCAGTACTTC; CDR3 protein: CASSPERGGWEQYF
J gene: TRBJ2-2; clone size: NA; D gene: TRBD2; V gene: TRBV7-2; CDR3 DNA: TGTGCCAGCAGCTTAATGGTAGCGGGGTCCGGGGAGCTGTTTTTT; CDR3 protein: CASSLMVAGSGELFF
J gene: TRBJ2-2; clone size: NA; D gene: NA; V gene: TRBV6-5; CDR3 DNA: TGTGCCAGCAGTTACTCTATCACCGGGGAGCTGTTTTTT; CDR3 protein: CASSYSITGELFF
J gene: TRBJ2-1; clone size: few; D gene: TRBD1; V gene: TRBV7-7; CDR3 DNA: TGTGCTAGCAGCTTAGCCGGGACAGGGGGCAATGAGCAGTTCTTC; CDR3 protein: CASSLAGTGGNEQFF
J gene: TRBJ1-2; clone size: NA; D gene: NA; V gene: TRBV27; CDR3 DNA: TGTGCCAGCGCATCTCGGAACTATGGCTACACCTTC; CDR3 protein: CASASRNYGYTF
J gene: TRBJ1-4; clone size: NA; D gene: TRBD1; V gene: TRBV29-1; CDR3 DNA: TGCACGGCGAGGACAGGGAATGAAAAACTGTTTTTT; CDR3 protein: CTARTGNEKLFF
J gene: TRBJ1-2; clone size: NA; D gene: TRBD1; V gene: TRBV28; CDR3 DNA: TGTGCCAGCAGTAGACCGGGACAGAATGGCTACACCTTC; CDR3 protein: CASSRPGQNGYTF
J gene: TRBJ1-3; clone size: few; D gene: TRBD1; V gene: TRBV28; CDR3 DNA: TGTGCCAGCAGTTCTGTCCCGGGACAGGGTGGGGGCTCTGGAAACACCATATATTTT; CDR3 protein: CASSSVPGQGGGSGNTIYF
J gene: TRBJ1-6; clone size: NA; D gene: NA; V gene: TRBV28; CDR3 DNA: TGTGCCAGCAGTATCCCCAGGGGCCGGAATTCACCCCTCCACTTT; CDR3 protein: CASSIPRGRNSPLHF
J gene: TRBJ1-6; clone size: once; D gene: TRBD1; V gene: TRBV5-1; CDR3 DNA: TGCGCCAGCAGCTTATATGGGACAGGGGATTCACCCCTCCACTTT; CDR3 protein: CASSLYGTGDSPLHF
J gene: TRBJ2-3; clone size: NA; D gene: TRBD2; V gene: TRBV4-2; CDR3 DNA: TGTGCCAGCAGCCAAGAGTTTGCTAGCGGAACAGATACGCAGTATTTT; CDR3 protein: CASSQEFASGTDTQYF
J gene: TRBJ1-3; clone size: NA; D gene: NA; V gene: TRBV2; CDR3 DNA: TGTGCCAGCACTCAGGATACTGGAAACACCATATATTTT; CDR3 protein: CASTQDTGNTIYF
J gene: TRBJ1-5; clone size: NA; D gene: NA; V gene: TRBV6-2/TRBV6-3; CDR3 DNA: TGTGCCAGCAGTTACGAAGCCGTATCCCTCAATCAGCCCCAGCATTTT; CDR3 protein: CASSYEAVSLNQPQHF
J gene: TRBJ1-3; clone size: NA; D gene: TRBD1; V gene: TRBV6-6; CDR3 DNA: TGTGCCAGCAGTCAGGGACAGGGGGCTGGAAACACCATATATTTT; CDR3 protein: CASSQGQGAGNTIYF
J gene: TRBJ2-5; clone size: NA; D gene: TRBD2; V gene: TRBV18; CDR3 DNA: TGTGCCAGCTCACCTCTGTGGCGGGAGAGGAAAGAGACCCAGTACTTC; CDR3 protein: CASSPLWRERKETQYF
J gene: TRBJ1-4; clone size: NA; D gene: NA; V gene: TRBV28; CDR3 DNA: TGTGCCAGCAGTCTAGGGGGGGCGGCTAATGAAAAACTGTTTTTT; CDR3 protein: CASSLGGAANEKLFF
J gene: TRBJ2-5; clone size: NA; D gene: NA; V gene: TRBV7-3; CDR3 DNA: TGTGCCAGCAGCCCCCGGGTCGACGGCCAACTGTACTTC; CDR3 protein: CASSPRVDGQLYF
J gene: TRBJ1-6; clone size: once; D gene: TRBD1; V gene: TRBV6-5; CDR3 DNA: TGTGCCAGCAGTTACGCCGGGACAGGGGACTCACCCCTCCACTTT; CDR3 protein: CASSYAGTGDSPLHF
J gene: TRBJ1-5; clone size: NA; D gene: TRBD1; V gene: TRBV6-2/TRBV6-3; CDR3 DNA: TGTGCCAGCAGTAACAGACAGGGGGGGATGAATAGCAATCAGCCCCAGCATTTT; CDR3 protein: CASSNRQGGMNSNQPQHF
J gene: TRBJ1-1; clone size: NA; D gene: NA; V gene: TRBV3-1/TRBV3-2; CDR3 DNA: TGTGCCAGCAGCCAAGCTATCAGGGCGAACACTGAAGCTTTCTTT; CDR3 protein: CASSQAIRANTEAFF
J gene: TRBJ1-5; clone size: NA; D gene: NA; V gene: TRBV30; CDR3 DNA: TGTGCCTGGAGTAAAGACAGCACTCAGCCCCAGCATTTT; CDR3 protein: CAWSKDSTQPQHF
J gene: TRBJ2-3; clone size: NA; D gene: TRBD2; V gene: TRBV5-6; CDR3 DNA: TGTGCCAGCAGCTGGCTGGGCGGGGGTACGCAGTATTTT; CDR3 protein: CASSWLGGGTQYF
J gene: TRBJ2-7; clone size: NA; D gene: TRBD2; V gene: TRBV7-2; CDR3 DNA: TGTGCCAGCAGCTTACCGGGACTAGCGGGATCGAGCGAGCAGTACTTC; CDR3 protein: CASSLPGLAGSSEQYF
J gene: TRBJ1-6; clone size: NA; D gene: NA; V gene: TRBV24-1; CDR3 DNA: TGTGCCACCAGTGGTTCTTTGGCTGGTTCAGGGCTGCCCCAGCAAGGTTCACCCCTCCACTTT; CDR3 protein: CATSGSLAGSGLPQQGSPLHF
J gene: TRBJ1-2; clone size: once; D gene: TRBD1; V gene: TRBV7-9; CDR3 DNA: TGTGCCAGCAGCCCGGTGGTGGCACAGGGGGAAACGGGGGGCTACACCTTC; CDR3 protein: CASSPVVAQGETGGYTF
J gene: TRBJ2-7; clone size: once; D gene: TRBD2; V gene: TRBV30; CDR3 DNA: TGTGCCTGGGCACTATCCTCCGGGACTAGCGGGTTATACGAGCAGTACTTC; CDR3 protein: CAWALSSGTSGLYEQYF
J gene: TRBJ1-2; clone size: NA; D gene: NA; V gene: TRBV5-4; CDR3 DNA: TGTGCCAGCAGCTTGGCACAGGGAGACTATGGCTACACCTTC; CDR3 protein: CASSLAQGDYGYTF
J gene: TRBJ2-5; clone size: NA; D gene: NA; V gene: TRBV7-9; CDR3 DNA: TGTGCCAGCAGCTCGCAAATCTCGCAGGGTCCCAAGGAGACCCAGTACTTC; CDR3 protein: CASSSQISQGPKETQYF
J gene: TRBJ2-3; clone size: NA; D gene: TRBD2; V gene: TRBV9; CDR3 DNA: TGTGCCAGCAGCGTAGGCGGGGGGACGATCACAGATACGCAGTATTTT; CDR3 protein: CASSVGGGTITDTQYF
J gene: TRBJ2-5; clone size: NA; D gene: TRBD2; V gene: TRBV28; CDR3 DNA: TGTGCCAGCACTTTCTTAGCGGGAGGGTACCAAGAGACCCAGTACTTC; CDR3 protein: CASTFLAGGYQETQYF
J gene: TRBJ2-5; clone size: NA; D gene: TRBD2; V gene: TRBV7-8; CDR3 DNA: TGTGCCAGCAGCTTCCGACTAGCGGGGGGGCGGTACCAAGAGACCCAGTACTTC; CDR3 protein: CASSFRLAGGRYQETQYF
J gene: TRBJ1-1; clone size: NA; D gene: TRBD1; V gene: TRBV19; CDR3 DNA: TGTGCCAGTAGTAAAACAGGGGTTCAAACTGAAGCTTTCTTT; CDR3 protein: CASSKTGVQTEAFF
J gene: TRBJ1-5; clone size: NA; D gene: NA; V gene: TRBV19; CDR3 DNA: TGTGCCAGTGGCTACAGGGTCAATCAGCCCCAGCATTTT; CDR3 protein: CASGYRVNQPQHF
J gene: TRBJ1-2; clone size: NA; D gene: NA; V gene: TRBV6-6; CDR3 DNA: TGTGCCAGCAGTTTCGGACAGCTCTATGGCTACACCTTC; CDR3 protein: CASSFGQLYGYTF
J gene: TRBJ2-7; clone size: NA; D gene: TRBD2; V gene: TRBV4-2; CDR3 DNA: TGTGCCAGCAGCCAAGGGGCTAGCGGGGGGTCCGAGGGTGAGCAGTACTTC; CDR3 protein: CASSQGASGGSEGEQYF
J gene: TRBJ1-3; clone size: NA; D gene: NA; V gene: TRBV7-2; CDR3 DNA: TGTGCCAGCAGCTCTTCGATCGGACAACCTAGAAACACCATATATTTT; CDR3 protein: CASSSSIGQPRNTIYF
J gene: TRBJ1-5; clone size: NA; D gene: NA; V gene: TRBV19; CDR3 DNA: TGTGGGTCAGGGGGCAATCAGCCCCAGCATTTT; CDR3 protein: CGSGGNQPQHF
J gene: TRBJ1-1; clone size: once; D gene: TRBD1; V gene: TRBV30; CDR3 DNA: TGTGCCTGGAGTGTATTCAGGGGGCGCGTAGGAAACACTGAAGCTTTCTTT; CDR3 protein: CAWSVFRGRVGNTEAFF
J gene: TRBJ1-3; clone size: few; D gene: TRBD1; V gene: TRBV3-1/TRBV3-2; CDR3 DNA: TGTGCCAGCGGGGGACAGCGCTCTGGAAACACCATATATTTT; CDR3 protein: CASGGQRSGNTIYF
J gene: TRBJ1-1; clone size: NA; D gene: NA; V gene: TRBV5-6; CDR3 DNA: TGTGCCAGCAGCTTCCGGGGACTTATGAACACTGAAGCTTTCTTT; CDR3 protein: CASSFRGLMNTEAFF
J gene: TRBJ2-5; clone size: NA; D gene: TRBD1; V gene: TRBV19; CDR3 DNA: TGTGCCAGTAAGGCGCAGGGGGCCGCCAAAAAAGAGACCCAGTACTTC; CDR3 protein: CASKAQGAAKKETQYF
J gene: TRBJ1-4; clone size: NA; D gene: TRBD1; V gene: TRBV3-1/TRBV3-2; CDR3 DNA: TGTGCCAGCAGCCAAGCCCTCGGGACAGGGAATCGAAAACTGTTTTTT; CDR3 protein: CASSQALGTGNRKLFF
J gene: TRBJ2-7; clone size: NA; D gene: TRBD2; V gene: TRBV18; CDR3 DNA: TGTGCCAGCTCACCCGGGACTAGCGGGAGAAGCATTTACGAGCAGTACTTC; CDR3 protein: CASSPGTSGRSIYEQYF
J gene: TRBJ2-5; clone size: NA; D gene: NA; V gene: TRBV24-1; CDR3 DNA: TGTGCCACCAGTTCAAGTAGCGGTACGGACCAGTACTTC; CDR3 protein: CATSSSSGTDQYF
J gene: TRBJ2-7; clone size: NA; D gene: TRBD1; V gene: TRBV25-1; CDR3 DNA: TGTGCCAGCAGTGTTAATCAGGGGGTCCCCAGCTACGAGCAGTACTTC; CDR3 protein: CASSVNQGVPSYEQYF
J gene: TRBJ1-1; clone size: NA; D gene: NA; V gene: TRBV27; CDR3 DNA: TGTGCCAGCAGTTTATATCGTTCCTTAATGAACACTGAAGCTTTCTTT; CDR3 protein: CASSLYRSLMNTEAFF